The sequence of this T cell receptor (beta chain) was determined in a study of control samples from healthy donors and cancer patients (dated by TCRdb to about 2020). Library preparation was by the immunoSEQ multiplex PCR assay. Held by TCRdb, this immuneACCESS table contains in-frame sequences only and omits some clones. Under half of the omission traces to an unresolved V gene where checked; the cause of the rest is unknown. The sample has 90,000 to 100,000 clones on record, over 60% of them singletons. Roughly a tenth of the sample belongs to the ten largest clones. This clone has a handful of counts. What this receptor recognizes is not known. Base qualities are not provided; no much larger clone lies one nucleotide away. Trimming removed 5 bases from V and 11 bases from J; the gene matches leave 8 bases unexplained. The CDR3 holds 14 amino acids from the cysteine to the phenylalanine. Just CDR3 DNA is preserved here, 42 bases in frame from base 1. The CDR1 and CDR2 encoded by the germline V gene (reference sequence) are LNHDA and SQIVND.

The chain is encoded by TRBV19 joined to TRBJ1-4, and 10 junction bases match TRBD1. This clonotype was obtained from a woman aged 25 to 45 in good health. The sample taken for sequencing was blood. The DNA sequence is given as TGTGCCAGTAGTGTCGGGACAGGGGCGAGGAAACTGTTTTTT. It is translated as CASSVGTGARKLFF.